One TCR beta chain is described in this entry. Its antigen is as yet unknown. The entry originates in a study of T cell responses to AZD1222 COVID-19 vaccine. V was cut by 3 bases and J by 1 base, with 10 bases left in between. Germline V gene lookup returns CDR1 GTSNPN and CDR2 SVGIG (reference sequence). The CDR3 contains 14 residues. Libraries were prepared by immunoSEQ multiplex PCR; TCRdb keeps only in-frame clonotypes and omits some of them. The profile shows under 200,000 clones, approximately 90% of them singletons. General study points: In the spike-specific TCR repertoire, nearly half reportedly target unmutated variant regions. Among AZD1222 vaccinees, only 5 to 7 were seropositive at baseline.

Pooling covered second doses at about 4 or about 12 weeks. The receptor's source is an adult who received the AZD1222 COVID-19 vaccine. Source: peripheral blood, taken 28 days after the second AZD1222 dose. The chain is built from TRBV30 and TRBJ2-1; D not certain. The CDR3 nucleotides are TGTGCCTGGAGGGCGCGAGCGTCCTACAATGAGCAGTTCTTC. Its protein is CAWRARASYNEQFF.